These T cell receptor beta chains were read from a single sample in a study of blood T cell repertoires in COVID-19. Only in-frame clones appear in the TCRdb table, and some are missing; sequencing was by immunoSEQ multiplex PCR. The sample contains a few hundred thousand clones, 88% of which appear only once. The sample was peripheral blood. The source of these receptors is a woman between 65 and 79 years old with COVID-19, enrolled during active disease. The CDR3 runs from the conserved cysteine through the conserved F or W. The D gene is left open where the match is weak. Size values are once, few and many counts, or a class for expanded clones, and some rows have none.

length	V	D	size	J	DNA	CDR3
13	TRBV9	-	once	TRBJ2-5	TGTGCCAGCAGCGGACCGGGGGAAGAGACCCAGTACTTC	CASSGPGEETQYF
14	TRBV11-3	TRBD1	once	TRBJ1-1	TGTGCCAGCAGCTCCAGGGGGACGAGGACTGAAGCTTTCTTT	CASSSRGTRTEAFF
17	TRBV18	TRBD1	-	TRBJ2-5	TGTGCCAGCTCTCCTCCCGGGACAGGAGGGGGGCAAGAGACCCAGTACTTC	CASSPPGTGGGQETQYF
15	TRBV6-1	-	-	TRBJ1-4	TGTGCCAGCAGTGCCCAGGACACAACTAATGAAAAACTGTTTTTT	CASSAQDTTNEKLFF
16	TRBV28	TRBD1	-	TRBJ1-6	TGTGCCAGCAGTCCCCTCAGACAGGGGGCGAATTCACCCCTCCACTTT	CASSPLRQGANSPLHF
12	TRBV30	TRBD2	-	TRBJ2-7	TGTGCCTGGAGTGTCTTAGCGGGCGAGCAGTACTTC	CAWSVLAGEQYF
19	TRBV14	TRBD2	-	TRBJ2-2	TGTGCCAGCAGCTCTTATACTTTTAGCGGGAGTCTGAACACCGGGGAGCTGTTTTTT	CASSSYTFSGSLNTGELFF
14	TRBV7-3	TRBD1	-	TRBJ1-2	TGTGCCAGCAGCACCAGCGGGACAGGGAAGGGCTACACCTTC	CASSTSGTGKGYTF
13	TRBV12-3/TRBV12-4	-	-	TRBJ1-2	TGTGCCAGCAGTTTCGGACAGAACTATGGCTACACCTTC	CASSFGQNYGYTF
18	TRBV5-1	TRBD2	-	TRBJ2-5	TGCGCCAGCAGCCTCCAAAGACTAGCGGGGGGACTCCAAGAGACCCAGTACTTC	CASSLQRLAGGLQETQYF
15	TRBV28	TRBD1	-	TRBJ1-2	TGTGCCAGCAGTTTTCAGTCAGGGGGTCCATCGGGCTACACCTTC	CASSFQSGGPSGYTF
15	TRBV5-1	TRBD1	-	TRBJ1-6	TGCGCCAGCAGCTTGGCGGGACAGGGAGGTGTACCCCTCCACTTT	CASSLAGQGGVPLHF
14	TRBV3-1/TRBV3-2	-	-	TRBJ2-7	TGTGCCAGCAGCCAAGGGGGTTGGGCAGGGTGGCAGTACTTC	CASSQGGWAGWQYF
13	TRBV6-5	TRBD1	-	TRBJ2-7	TGTGCCAGCAGCGTACAGGGGGCCTACGAGCAGTACTTC	CASSVQGAYEQYF
15	TRBV27	-	-	TRBJ2-7	TGTGCCAGCAGTTTATATTTCGGGGGTGTTTACGAGCAGTACTTC	CASSLYFGGVYEQYF
15	TRBV5-8	-	-	TRBJ1-5	TGTGCCAGCAGCTTGTCTTACAGTAGCAATCAGCCCCAGCATTTT	CASSLSYSSNQPQHF
14	TRBV5-4	-	-	TRBJ1-1	TGTGCCAGCAGCTTGACAGGATTGAACACTGAAGCTTTCTTT	CASSLTGLNTEAFF